The clone carrying this T cell receptor beta chain was found many times. Its antigen remains unknown. The CDR3 length is 16 residues. J gave up 4 bases and V 7 bases, and 15 bases lay outside the gene matches. From germline, CDR1 is LGHDT and CDR2 YNNKEL (reference sequence). The record originates from a study of T cells after yellow fever vaccination. Study in general: Preparation used SMART-Seq v4 Ultra Low Input for the low-cell-number fractions.

Study-level findings and limits: In post-booster samples, most primary-vaccination clones reappeared (about 95% CD4, roughly 89% CD8). Abundant contaminating clonotypes from the bulk population could appear in FACS-sorted repertoires.

5'RACE template switching generated TCR cDNA, adding a universal primer site and UMIs. TCRdb itself ran the 5' RACE reads through MiXCR, one entry per CDR3 protein. The table includes 250,000 to 300,000 distinct CDR3 sequences, roughly 5.6% detected once. This TCR derives from a man aged 18 to 29 who received the YFV17D yellow fever vaccine. The sequencing used CD4+ T cells sorted from PBMCs, collected on the day of the yellow fever booster vaccination. The V gene is TRBV3-1, the J gene TRBJ1-2, with TRBD1 matching over 7 bases. DNA of the CDR3: TGTGCCAGCACCGCAAGATCGGGGGACAGTCCCTATGGCTACACCTTC. It is translated as CASTARSGDSPYGYTF. Full variable domain (outside the CDR3, taken from reference TRBV3-1 and TRBJ1-2): DTAVSQTPKYLVTQMGNDKSIKCEQNLGHDTMYWYKQDSKKFLKIMFSYNNKELIINETVPNRFSPKSPDKAHLNLHINSLELGDSAVYFCASTARSGDSPYGYTFGSGTRLTVV.